The 10 T cell receptor beta chains presented below share a single source sample, sequenced in a study of CD4 T cell repertoires in COVID-19. Assay: immunoSEQ multiplex PCR; the TCRdb copy retains only in-frame clones and omits some. The profile shows 60,000 to 90,000 clones, about 83% of them singletons. Sample: CD4+ T cells from peripheral blood, taken after recovery from COVID-19. The receptors were sampled from a human donor who had COVID-19.

The J gene is TRBJ2-4, the V gene TRBV28; TRBD1 matches 8 bases. Per germline, CDR1 MDHEN and CDR2 SYDVKM. Trimming cost V 3 bases and J 7 bases; bases outside gene matches: 5. This CDR3 contains 14 residues. DNA of the CDR3: TGTGCCAGCAGTTTCCCGACAGGGGTGAACATTCAGTACTTC. Protein product: CASSFPTGVNIQYF.

This clone came up a few times. This chain connects TRBV11-2 to TRBJ2-7, with TRBD2 matching over 7 bases. The ends lost 1 base at V and 4 bases at J; junction bases unmatched: 7. CDR1 is SGHAT, CDR2 FQNNGV, per germline. The CDR3 contains 15 residues. The CDR3 nucleotides are TGTGCCAGCAGCTTAGTGGGAGGGCCAGGGTACGAGCAGTACTTC. Translated, it gives CASSLVGGPGYEQYF. Variable domain in full (rest from reference TRBV11-2 and TRBJ2-7): EAGVAQSPRYKIIEKRQSVAFWCNPISGHATLYWYQQILGQGPKLLIQFQNNGVVDDSQLPKDRFSAERLKGVDSTLKIQPAKLEDSAVYLCASSLVGGPGYEQYFGPGTRLTVT.

The chain uses TRBV19 and TRBJ2-7; 9 bases align to TRBD1. The CDR3 loop spans 15 amino acids. The V and J ends lost 0 bases and 5 bases, in that order; junction bases with no gene match: 5. CDR1 LNHDA and CDR2 SQIVND come from the germline V gene (reference sequence). DNA for the CDR3: TGTGCCAGTAGTATAGAAGGACAGGGGAGGAACGAGCAGTACTTC. Its translation is CASSIEGQGRNEQYF. Full variable domain (rest looked up from reference TRBV19 and TRBJ2-7): DGGITQSPKYLFRKEGQNVTLSCEQNLNHDAMYWYRQDPGQGLRLIYYSQIVNDFQKGDIAEGYSVSREKKESFPLTVTSAQKNPTAFYLCASSIEGQGRNEQYFGPGTRLTVT.

This clone was detected only a few times. The genes are TRBV10-3 and TRBJ1-2; TRBD1 matches 8 bases. Germline V lookup: CDR1 ENHRY, CDR2 SYGVKD. Trimming removed 7 bases from V and 3 bases from J; junction bases left unmatched: 7. CDR3 size: 14 residues. The CDR3 coding sequence is TGTGCCATCACTAGGGACAGGTCCGACTATGGCTACACCTTC. This encodes CAITRDRSDYGYTF.

This clone was seen a handful of times. This chain connects TRBV2 to TRBJ2-3; TRBD1 or TRBD2 may be the D gene (5 bases each). Between the trimmed V and J ends, which lost 8 bases and 3 bases, there was a span of 15 bases. CDR3 length: 14 residues. Germline assignment: CDR1 SNHLY and CDR2 FYNNEI. CDR3 bases: TGTGCCAGCCAACTAGAGTGGGGGACAGATACGCAGTATTTT. Protein product: CASQLEWGTDTQYF.

The V gene is TRBV7-9, the J gene TRBJ1-6, with a possible D match to TRBD1 (6 bases). The V end lost 4 bases, the J end lost 10 bases, and 17 bases lay between the germline ends. The germline V gene encodes CDR1 SEHNR and CDR2 FQNEAQ (reference sequence). This CDR3 is 15 amino acids long. The CDR3 loop reads CASSSAGGQYSPLHF. CDR3 bases: TGTGCCAGCAGCTCCGCTGGGGGGCAATACTCACCCCTCCACTTT.

V is TRBV25-1 and J is TRBJ2-3; tentatively, D is TRBD1 or TRBD2 (6 bases each). The CDR3 length is 16 residues. V was trimmed by 5 bases and J by 3 bases, leaving 18 bases between them. Germline V CDR1 and CDR2: MGHDK, SYGVNS. CDR3 sequence (DNA): TGTGCCAGCAGTCCGCCGTTAGGGGGGAGGACAGATACGCAGTATTTT. Amino acid sequence: CASSPPLGGRTDTQYF.

The V and J genes are TRBV10-2 and TRBJ2-5, with D possibly TRBD2 on 5 matching bases. V lost 6 bases, J lost 4 bases, and 15 bases lay in between. Looked up from germline, CDR1 is WSHSY and CDR2 is SAAADI. The CDR3 sequence is 14 residues long. DNA of the CDR3: TGCGCCAGCAGATTAAATGGACTCCCAGAGACCCAGTACTTC. Protein sequence: CASRLNGLPETQYF.

The rearrangement uses TRBV20-1 and TRBJ1-2; D ambiguous. V was cut by 4 bases and J by 1 base, with 4 bases left in between. This CDR3 comprises 11 residues. Per germline, CDR1 DFQATT and CDR2 SNEGSKA (reference sequence). In DNA, the CDR3 is TGCAGTGCTAATGGTAACTATGGCTACACCTTC. Its translation: CSANGNYGYTF.

This clone was picked up a small number of times. The CDR3 loop reads CASSLGQGDNQPQHF. The DNA for the CDR3 is TGTGCCAGCAGCTTGGGACAGGGAGACAATCAGCCCCAGCATTTT. V gene TRBV3-1 (or the pseudogene TRBV3-2) combines with J gene TRBJ1-5; 9 bases agree with TRBD1. Germline CDR1 is LGHDT and CDR2 is YNNKEL (reference sequence). Trimming cost V 5 bases and J 3 bases; bases outside gene matches: 5. This CDR3 spans 15 amino acids.